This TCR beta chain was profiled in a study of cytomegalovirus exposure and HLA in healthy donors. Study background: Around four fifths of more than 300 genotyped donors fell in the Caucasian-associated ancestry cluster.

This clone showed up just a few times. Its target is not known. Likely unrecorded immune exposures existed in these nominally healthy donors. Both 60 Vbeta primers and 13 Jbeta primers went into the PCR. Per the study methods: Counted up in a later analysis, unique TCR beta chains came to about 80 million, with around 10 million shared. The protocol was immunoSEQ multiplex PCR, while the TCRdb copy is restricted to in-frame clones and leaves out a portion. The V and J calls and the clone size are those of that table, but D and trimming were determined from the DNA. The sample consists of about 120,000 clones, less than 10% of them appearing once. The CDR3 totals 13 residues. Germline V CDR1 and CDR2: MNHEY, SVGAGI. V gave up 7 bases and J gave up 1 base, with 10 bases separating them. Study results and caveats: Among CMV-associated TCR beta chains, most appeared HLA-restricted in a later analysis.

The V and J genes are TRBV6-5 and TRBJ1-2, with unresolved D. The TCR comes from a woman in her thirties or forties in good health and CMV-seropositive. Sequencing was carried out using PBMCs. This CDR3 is CASKVGDNYGYTF. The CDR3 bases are TGTGCCAGCAAAGTGGGAGATAACTATGGCTACACCTTC.